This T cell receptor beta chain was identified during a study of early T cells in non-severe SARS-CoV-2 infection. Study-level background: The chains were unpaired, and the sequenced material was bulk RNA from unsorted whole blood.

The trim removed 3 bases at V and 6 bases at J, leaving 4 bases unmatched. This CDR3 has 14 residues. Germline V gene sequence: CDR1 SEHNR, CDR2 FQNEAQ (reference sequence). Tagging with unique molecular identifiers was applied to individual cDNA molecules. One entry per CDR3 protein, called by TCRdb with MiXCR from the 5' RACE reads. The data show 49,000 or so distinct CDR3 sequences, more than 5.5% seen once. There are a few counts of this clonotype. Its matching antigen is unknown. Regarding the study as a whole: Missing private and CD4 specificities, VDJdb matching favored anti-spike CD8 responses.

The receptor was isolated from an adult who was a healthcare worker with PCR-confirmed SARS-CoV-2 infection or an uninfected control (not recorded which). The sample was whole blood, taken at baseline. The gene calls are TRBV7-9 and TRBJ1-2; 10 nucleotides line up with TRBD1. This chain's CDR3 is CASSFDGTGDGYTF. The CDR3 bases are TGTGCCAGCAGCTTCGACGGGACAGGGGATGGCTACACCTTC.